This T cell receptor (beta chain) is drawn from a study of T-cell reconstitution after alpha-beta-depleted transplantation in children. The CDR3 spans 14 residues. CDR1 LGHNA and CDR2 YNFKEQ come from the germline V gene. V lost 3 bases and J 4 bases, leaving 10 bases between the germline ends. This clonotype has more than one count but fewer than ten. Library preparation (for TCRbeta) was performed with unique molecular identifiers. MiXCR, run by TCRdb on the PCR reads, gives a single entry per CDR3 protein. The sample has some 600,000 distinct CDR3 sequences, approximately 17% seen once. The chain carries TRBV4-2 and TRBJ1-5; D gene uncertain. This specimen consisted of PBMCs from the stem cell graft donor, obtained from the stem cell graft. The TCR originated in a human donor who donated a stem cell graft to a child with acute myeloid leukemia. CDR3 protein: CASSHTPANQPQHF. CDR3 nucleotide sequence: TGTGCCAGCAGCCATACTCCTGCAAATCAGCCCCAGCATTTT.